The sequence of this T cell receptor (beta chain) was determined in a study of T cells in Graves' hyperthyroidism and ophthalmopathy. Study details: The blood sample was taken at first diagnosis, before treatment began.

This clonotype was counted a few times. Regions amplified from RNA transcripts were the TCR beta CDR3 regions. The TCR CDR3 first-round RT-PCR relied on the HTBI primer set. One entry per CDR3 protein results from TCRdb running MiXCR on the multiplex PCR reads. Here the sample spans 620,000 or so distinct CDR3 sequences, around 15% being singletons. CDR3 length: 13 amino acids. Germline-derived CDR1 and CDR2 are MNHNS and SASEGT. With 5 bases removed from V and 6 bases from J, the gap between germline ends came to 11 bases. 10 ml fresh peripheral blood yielded the PBMCs. This TCR derives from a woman aged 45-65 years with Graves' ophthalmopathy. This sequence joins TRBV6-1 and TRBJ2-4; D is uncertain. The material sequenced was blood. The CDR3 nucleotides read TGTGCCAGCAGTTTAAAGGGCCCAAACATTCAGTACTTC. Its translation is CASSLKGPNIQYF.